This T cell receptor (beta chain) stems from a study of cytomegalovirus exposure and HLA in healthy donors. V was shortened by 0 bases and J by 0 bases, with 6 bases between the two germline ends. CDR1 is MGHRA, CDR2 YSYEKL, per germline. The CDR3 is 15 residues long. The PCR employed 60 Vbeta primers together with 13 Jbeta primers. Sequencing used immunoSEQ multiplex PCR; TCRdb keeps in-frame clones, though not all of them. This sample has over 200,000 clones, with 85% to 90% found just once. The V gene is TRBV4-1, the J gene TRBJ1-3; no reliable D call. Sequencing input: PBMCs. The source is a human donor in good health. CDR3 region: CASSQEFISGNTIYF. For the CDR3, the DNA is TGCGCCAGCAGCCAAGAATTTATCTCTGGAAACACCATATATTTT.